The rows below give T cell receptor beta chains drawn from one sample of a study of PD-1 blockade in classical Hodgkin lymphoma. The table came from immunoSEQ multiplex PCR; TCRdb's copy has only in-frame clones and leaves some out. The sample lists about 76,000 clones, around 90% occurring once. Material: peripheral blood mononuclear cells (PBMCs), obtained at baseline. Receptor source: a human donor with classical Hodgkin lymphoma. Both conserved end residues are part of each CDR3. A D gene is named only where the DNA matches it firmly. Not all rows give a size; the values are once, few, many and, for expanded clones, a class.

D gene	clone size	J gene	V gene	CDR3 protein	CDR3 DNA
TRBD1	NA	TRBJ1-3	TRBV6-5	CASSPGQGRGNTIYF	TGTGCCAGCAGTCCGGGACAGGGTCGTGGAAACACCATATATTTT
TRBD1	NA	TRBJ1-4	TRBV28	CASRGGDRANEKLFF	TGTGCCAGCCGGGGAGGGGACAGGGCTAATGAAAAACTGTTTTTT
NA	few	TRBJ2-1	TRBV11-3	CASKPDRERNEQFF	TGTGCCAGCAAACCCGACCGGGAGAGGAATGAGCAGTTCTTC
TRBD2	NA	TRBJ2-1	TRBV27	CASSLAGGMYNEQFF	TGTGCCAGCAGTTTAGCCGGGGGGATGTACAATGAGCAGTTCTTC
NA	NA	TRBJ1-1	TRBV12-5	CASVGRGDTEAFF	TGTGCTAGTGTGGGCAGGGGCGACACTGAAGCTTTCTTT
TRBD1	NA	TRBJ2-5	TRBV7-9	CASSDGTGSQETQYF	TGTGCCAGCAGCGACGGGACAGGGAGCCAAGAGACCCAGTACTTC
TRBD1	NA	TRBJ2-7	TRBV5-1	CASSLGTGTSYEQYF	TGCGCCAGCAGCCTCGGGACAGGGACATCCTATGAGCAGTACTTC
TRBD1	NA	TRBJ2-3	TRBV9	CASSVNQGVYTDTQYF	TGTGCCAGCAGCGTGAATCAGGGGGTTTATACAGATACGCAGTATTTT
TRBD1	NA	TRBJ2-7	TRBV27	CASSLGTGRYEQYF	TGTGCCAGCAGTTTAGGGACAGGTCGATACGAGCAGTACTTC
NA	NA	TRBJ2-7	TRBV30	CAWRGALISYEQYF	TGTGCCTGGAGGGGGGCTCTCATCTCCTACGAGCAGTACTTC
TRBD2	NA	TRBJ2-1	TRBV6-4	CASSLRTSGNYNEQFF	TGTGCCAGCAGTCTCCGGACTAGCGGGAACTACAATGAGCAGTTCTTC
TRBD1	NA	TRBJ1-2	TRBV6-5	CASRVSGQGSYGYTF	TGTGCCAGCAGAGTCTCGGGACAGGGATCTTATGGCTACACCTTC
TRBD1	NA	TRBJ2-2	TRBV18	CASSPRGLIINTGELFF	TGTGCCAGCTCACCAAGGGGGCTCATTATAAACACCGGGGAGCTGTTTTTT
NA	NA	TRBJ1-2	TRBV6-5	CASSDPGGVDGYTF	TGTGCCAGCAGTGACCCGGGGGGTGTGGATGGCTACACCTTC